This TCR beta chain was documented in a study of T cell responses to AZD1222 COVID-19 vaccine. Generated by immunoSEQ multiplex PCR, the TCRdb table keeps only in-frame clones and is missing some. The sample contains 150,000 or so clones, 90% to 95% of which appear only once. As to this clone: The sample has other DNA sequences that encode this CDR3 too.

J lost 4 bases, V lost 4 bases, and 0 bases had no gene match. From germline, CDR1 is SGHDN and CDR2 FVKESK. This CDR3 is built from 13 residues. The material was peripheral blood, obtained 28 days after the second AZD1222 dose. This receptor was obtained from an adult who received the AZD1222 COVID-19 vaccine. This chain connects TRBV14 to TRBJ1-1; 10 bases map to TRBD1. CDR3 DNA sequence: TGTGCCAGCAGCCGGACAGGGGGCACTGAAGCTTTCTTT. Its protein is CASSRTGGTEAFF.